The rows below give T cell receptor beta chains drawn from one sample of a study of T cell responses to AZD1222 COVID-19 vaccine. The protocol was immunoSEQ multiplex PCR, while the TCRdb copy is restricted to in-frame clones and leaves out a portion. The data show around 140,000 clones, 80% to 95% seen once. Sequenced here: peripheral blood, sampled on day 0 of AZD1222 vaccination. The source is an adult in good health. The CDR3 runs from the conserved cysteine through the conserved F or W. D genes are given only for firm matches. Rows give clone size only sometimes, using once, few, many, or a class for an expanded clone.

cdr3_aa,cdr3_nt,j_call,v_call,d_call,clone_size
CASSLAGATNEKLFF,TGCGCCAGCAGCTTGGCGGGCGCAACTAATGAAAAACTGTTTTTT,TRBJ1-4,TRBV5-1,.,.
CASTLGTSGYNEQFF,TGTGCCAGCACCCTAGGGACTAGCGGTTACAATGAGCAGTTCTTC,TRBJ2-1,TRBV19,TRBD2,.
CASSLAQGVSYEQYF,TGTGCCAGCAGCTTAGCGCAGGGCGTCTCCTACGAGCAGTACTTC,TRBJ2-7,TRBV7-2,.,.
CASSESWGGTQETQYF,TGCGCCAGCAGTGAGTCGTGGGGCGGGACCCAAGAGACCCAGTACTTC,TRBJ2-5,TRBV10-2,.,.
CASSAQGRTEAFF,TGTGCCAGCAGCGCACAGGGACGGACTGAAGCTTTCTTT,TRBJ1-1,TRBV7-9,.,.
CASSELTENSPLHF,TGTGCCAGCAGTGAATTGACAGAAAATTCACCCCTCCACTTT,TRBJ1-6,TRBV6-1,.,.
CASNRGGAFYQPQHF,TGTGCCAGTAACCGGGGGGGGGCTTTCTATCAGCCCCAGCATTTT,TRBJ1-5,TRBV19,.,once
CASSLSGRGNEQYF,TGTGCCAGCAGTTTATCGGGGCGGGGTAACGAGCAGTACTTC,TRBJ2-7,TRBV28,.,.
CASSHDLRGGETQYF,TGCGCCAGCAGCCACGACCTCAGGGGGGGCGAGACCCAGTACTTC,TRBJ2-5,TRBV4-1,.,.
CASSMGLAEYQETQYF,TGTGCCAGTAGTATGGGACTAGCGGAATATCAAGAGACCCAGTACTTC,TRBJ2-5,TRBV19,TRBD2,.
CAWSRYLPGLAGGTDTQYF,TGTGCCTGGAGTAGATACCTTCCGGGACTAGCGGGGGGAACAGATACGCAGTATTTT,TRBJ2-3,TRBV30,TRBD2,once
CASSRGLAGRQETQYF,TGTGCCAGCAGCCGCGGACTAGCGGGACGACAAGAGACCCAGTACTTC,TRBJ2-5,TRBV28,TRBD2,.
CASARDRGHYEQYF,TGTGCCAGCGCCAGGGACAGGGGGCACTACGAGCAGTACTTC,TRBJ2-7,TRBV2,TRBD1,.
CASSPIPLAGGRDTQYF,TGTGCCAGCAGTCCCATCCCTTTAGCGGGAGGCAGGGATACGCAGTATTTT,TRBJ2-3,TRBV9,TRBD2,.
CASSVGGGGGYEQYF,TGTGCCAGCAGCGTAGGAGGCGGGGGGGGCTACGAGCAGTACTTC,TRBJ2-7,TRBV9,TRBD2,.
CASSFRAGETQYF,TGTGCCAGCAGTTTCAGGGCAGGAGAGACCCAGTACTTC,TRBJ2-5,TRBV12-3/TRBV12-4,.,.
CASSLKGLADDYNEQFF,TGTGCCAGCAGCCTCAAGGGACTAGCGGACGACTACAATGAGCAGTTCTTC,TRBJ2-1,TRBV2,TRBD2,.
CASSRETRGGNEQFF,TGCGCCAGCAGCCGAGAAACTAGAGGCGGCAATGAGCAGTTCTTC,TRBJ2-1,TRBV4-1,.,.
CASSYWRGEQYF,TGTGCCAGCAGTTACTGGCGGGGGGAGCAGTACTTC,TRBJ2-7,TRBV6-5,TRBD2,.
CATSWAGRPLGYTF,TGTGCCACCAGTTGGGCGGGACGACCTTTGGGCTACACCTTC,TRBJ1-2,TRBV24-1,.,once
CASSPGTNTGELFF,TGTGCCAGCAGCCCCGGGACCAACACCGGGGAGCTGTTTTTT,TRBJ2-2,TRBV7-3,.,.
CASSQGAAVKTEAFF,TGCGCCAGCAGCCAAGGTGCGGCGGTGAAGACTGAAGCTTTCTTT,TRBJ1-1,TRBV4-1,.,.
CASSLMPLSSYNEQFF,TGTGCCAGTAGTTTAATGCCGCTTAGCTCCTACAATGAGCAGTTCTTC,TRBJ2-1,TRBV19,.,.
CASSVTLNTEAFF,TGTGCCAGCAGCGTAACATTGAACACTGAAGCTTTCTTT,TRBJ1-1,TRBV9,.,.
CAWRGLAPYNEQFF,TGTGCCTGGAGGGGACTAGCGCCATACAATGAGCAGTTCTTC,TRBJ2-1,TRBV30,TRBD2,.
CASSQYLSSYNEQFF,TGTGCCAGCAGCCAATACTTAAGCTCCTACAATGAGCAGTTCTTC,TRBJ2-1,TRBV28,.,.
CASSVTAINSPLHF,TGTGCCAGCAGCGTAACGGCGATTAATTCACCCCTCCACTTT,TRBJ1-6,TRBV9,.,few
CASSLSGQGNSPLHF,TGTGCCAGCAGCTTAAGTGGACAGGGGAATTCACCCCTCCACTTT,TRBJ1-6,TRBV7-8,TRBD1,.
CASSLLGLTDTQYF,TGCGCCAGCAGCTTGCTGGGTCTAACAGATACGCAGTATTTT,TRBJ2-3,TRBV5-1,.,.
CASSLGGPESPLHF,TGCGCCAGCAGCTTGGGGGGCCCGGAATCACCCCTCCACTTT,TRBJ1-6,TRBV5-1,.,.
CASSFGVNNYGYTF,TGTGCCAGCAGTTTCGGGGTCAATAACTATGGCTACACCTTC,TRBJ1-2,TRBV28,.,.
CATSREESNYGYTF,TGTGCCACCTCACGGGAGGAAAGTAACTATGGCTACACCTTC,TRBJ1-2,TRBV10-3,.,.
CASSWGQEGNQPQHF,TGTGCCAGCAGTTGGGGACAGGAGGGGAATCAGCCCCAGCATTTT,TRBJ1-5,TRBV6-6,TRBD1,.
CASSLGGTNTGELFF,TGTGCCAGCAGCTTAGGGGGTACGAACACCGGGGAGCTGTTTTTT,TRBJ2-2,TRBV11-3,.,.
CASSQQESTVHEQYF,TGCGCCAGCAGCCAACAGGAATCGACGGTCCACGAGCAGTACTTC,TRBJ2-7,TRBV4-1,.,.